These T cell receptor beta chains were read from a single sample in a study of CD4 and CD8 cells across lung adenocarcinoma regions. TCRdb reprocessed the PCR reads with MiXCR, giving one entry per CDR3 protein. This sample has 11,000 or so distinct CDR3 sequences, with about 50% found just once. The sample was CD8+ T cells from the center of a lung tumor. The receptors stem from a female donor with lung adenocarcinoma. The CD4 and CD8 labels of this study may be unreliable. Both conserved end residues are part of each CDR3. Each record gives: clone size, J gene, V gene, CDR3 length, D gene, CDR3 protein, CDR3 DNA. The D gene is left open where the match is weak. Clone size is not always given. Where it is, it says once, few, many or a class for expanded clones.

clone size: .
J gene: TRBJ2-7
V gene: TRBV6-1
CDR3 length: 16
D gene: TRBD1
CDR3 protein: CASRPSTGGASYEQYF
CDR3 DNA: TGTGCCAGCAGACCGTCAACAGGGGGCGCTTCCTACGAGCAGTACTTC

clone size: .
J gene: TRBJ2-4
V gene: TRBV27
CDR3 length: 14
D gene: TRBD1
CDR3 protein: CGSRGLGAKDTQYF
CDR3 DNA: TGTGGCAGCAGGGGGCTGGGGGCCAAAGACACTCAGTACTTC

clone size: .
J gene: TRBJ2-2
V gene: TRBV13
CDR3 length: 20
D gene: TRBD2
CDR3 protein: CASSLGVGLAGRSDTGELFF
CDR3 DNA: TGTGCCAGCAGCTTAGGAGTTGGACTAGCCGGAAGGAGTGACACCGGGGAGCTGTTTTTT

clone size: medium-sized
J gene: TRBJ2-1
V gene: TRBV6-9
CDR3 length: 14
D gene: TRBD2
CDR3 protein: CASSYSGRANEQFF
CDR3 DNA: TGTGCCAGCAGTTATAGCGGGAGGGCCAATGAGCAGTTCTTC

clone size: .
J gene: TRBJ2-7
V gene: TRBV6-1
CDR3 length: 14
D gene: TRBD1
CDR3 protein: CASRAGTGYYEQYF
CDR3 DNA: TGTGCCAGCAGAGCCGGGACAGGGTACTACGAGCAGTACTTC

clone size: .
J gene: TRBJ2-1
V gene: TRBV6-1
CDR3 length: 15
D gene: TRBD2
CDR3 protein: CASSEWGGGYNEQFF
CDR3 DNA: TGTGCCAGCAGTGAATGGGGGGGGGGTTACAATGAGCAGTTCTTC

clone size: few
J gene: TRBJ2-3
V gene: TRBV4-1
CDR3 length: 13
D gene: .
CDR3 protein: CASSQDLSSAGYF
CDR3 DNA: TGCGCCAGCAGCCAAGATCTTAGTTCAGCGGGGTATTTT

clone size: .
J gene: TRBJ2-1
V gene: TRBV7-2
CDR3 length: 13
D gene: .
CDR3 protein: CASSLIGSNEQFF
CDR3 DNA: TGTGCCAGCAGCTTAATCGGGAGCAATGAGCAGTTCTTC

clone size: once
J gene: TRBJ2-1
V gene: TRBV4-1
CDR3 length: 15
D gene: TRBD2
CDR3 protein: CASSQAVAGGGEQFF
CDR3 DNA: TGCGCCAGCAGCCAAGCAGTAGCGGGAGGAGGTGAGCAGTTCTTC

clone size: few
J gene: TRBJ2-3
V gene: TRBV6-1
CDR3 length: 16
D gene: .
CDR3 protein: CASSQLWGGNTDTQYF
CDR3 DNA: TGTGCCAGCAGCCAGTTATGGGGGGGCAACACAGATACGCAGTATTTT